These 15 T cell receptor beta chains originate from one sample sequenced in a study of CD8 T cells in Susac syndrome. With random hexamers, reverse transcription was performed on roughly 0.45 to 1 ug of RNA. TCRdb fed the immunoSEQ multiplex PCR reads into MiXCR, producing one record per CDR3 protein. The sample yields approximately 190,000 distinct CDR3 sequences, 90% to 96% seen once. Sample: CD4+ T cells from PBMCs. These receptors were obtained from a human donor with Susac syndrome.

The V call is TRBV27, the J call TRBJ2-7, with D perhaps TRBD1 (6 bases). V was trimmed by 5 bases and J by 3 bases, leaving 17 bases between them. Germline CDR1 reads MNHEY; CDR2 reads SMNVEV (reference sequence). The CDR3 runs to 15 residues. The CDR3 DNA reads as TGTGCCAGCAGTCCAAGGCCCCCAGGGGACTACGAGCAGTACTTC. Translating gives CASSPRPPGDYEQYF.

The V gene is TRBV5-1, the J gene TRBJ2-3, with 7 bases lining up with TRBD2. This CDR3 comprises 16 residues. Germline-derived CDR1 and CDR2 are SGHRS and YFSETQ. Trimming took 0 bases from V and 0 from J; bases not matched to a gene: 4. Written as DNA, the CDR3 is TGCGCCAGCAGCTTGGAGGGCGGGGGAAGCACAGATACGCAGTATTTT. Its translation is CASSLEGGGSTDTQYF.

V is TRBV19 and J is TRBJ2-7; perhaps D is TRBD1 or TRBD2 (5 bases each). V was cut by 4 bases and J by 3 bases, with 19 bases left in between. The germline V gene encodes CDR1 LNHDA and CDR2 SQIVND (reference sequence). The CDR3 length is 16 residues. Written as DNA, the CDR3 is TGTGCCAGTAGTAGGGAGCCCGGGACGTACAACTACGAGCAGTACTTC. Protein sequence: CASSREPGTYNYEQYF.

This clonotype has just one count. The J gene is TRBJ1-2, the V gene TRBV10-3; D may be TRBD1 (5 bases). Germline CDR1 reads ENHRY; CDR2 reads SYGVKD. Trimming stripped 3 bases from V and 8 bases from J, with 19 bases between. This CDR3 has 15 residues. CDR3 nucleotide sequence: TGTGCCATCAGTGATAACCGGGACCCTGCGTCAGGCTACACCTTC. It is translated as CAISDNRDPASGYTF.

The chain links TRBV5-6 to TRBJ2-5; 8 nucleotides align to TRBD1. Germline CDR1 is SGHDT and CDR2 is YYEEEE. The CDR3 is 13 residues long. Losses at the gene ends were 2 bases for V and 5 bases for J; bases not matched to a gene: 2. The CDR3 DNA is TGTGCCAGCAGCTTCAGGGGGCGGGAGACCCAGTACTTC. Translation: CASSFRGRETQYF.

The V gene is TRBV27, the J gene TRBJ1-1; no firm D call. The CDR3 runs to 13 residues. The V gene lost 0 bases and the J gene lost 1 base, with 3 bases spanning the gap. Germline V gene data show CDR1 as MNHEY and CDR2 as SMNVEV (reference sequence). Here the CDR3 DNA reads TGTGCCAGCAGTTTATCGGCGAACACTGAAGCTTTCTTT. Encoded protein: CASSLSANTEAFF.

The CDR3 region has the DNA TGTGCCAGCAGCCGCGGGACAGCGCCTGGGCAGTTCTTC. Translated: CASSRGTAPGQFF. This chain links TRBV28 with TRBJ2-1, with D maybe TRBD1 (7 bases). Germline V gives CDR1 MDHEN, CDR2 SYDVKM. Trimming cost V 6 bases and J 12 bases, with 18 bases left between them. CDR3 length: 13 amino acids.

J is TRBJ2-2 and V is TRBV7-8, with 8 bases fitting TRBD1. V lost 6 bases, J lost 6 bases, and 3 bases stayed unmatched. This CDR3 is built from 13 residues. The germline gives CDR1 SGHVS, CDR2 FQNEAQ. The CDR3 DNA reads as TGTGCCAGCAGAGCAGGGGGCTCCGGGGAGCTGTTTTTT. The encoded protein is CASRAGGSGELFF.

This clonotype was recorded only once. The gene calls are TRBV23-1 and TRBJ2-5, with no clear D. TRBV23-1 is identified as an open reading frame with a role that is uncertain. This CDR3 region has 15 residues. V lost 8 bases to trimming and J lost 5 bases, with 21 bases between them. Here the CDR3 reads CASPHSPGSVETQYF. The CDR3 bases are TGCGCCAGCCCCCACTCCCCTGGGTCTGTGGAGACCCAGTACTTC.

The J gene is TRBJ2-7, the V gene TRBV20-1; TRBD2 aligns across 12 bases. Germline V gene data show CDR1 as DFQATT and CDR2 as SNEGSKA (reference sequence). The CDR3 covers 15 residues. V lost 5 bases and J lost 7; bases outside the gene matches: 12. CDR3 DNA sequence: TGCAGTGCTGCCGCACTAGCGGGGGGATCGGGTGAGCAGTACTTC. As protein: CSAAALAGGSGEQYF.

The rearrangement uses TRBV20-1 and TRBJ2-5, with TRBD2 matching over 12 bases. Unmatched junction bases numbered 14, after V lost 1 base and J lost 5 bases. The CDR3 is 18 residues long. The germline V gene encodes CDR1 DFQATT and CDR2 SNEGSKA (reference sequence). The DNA of the CDR3 is TGCAGTGCTAGAGGCCCTAGCGGGGGGGCCGGGCCATTCGAGACCCAGTACTTC. This encodes CSARGPSGGAGPFETQYF.

The chain couples TRBV9 to TRBJ2-7; 10 bases are a match to TRBD1. Germline CDR1 reads SGDLS; CDR2 reads YYNGEE. The CDR3 has 13 amino acids. J gave up 3 bases and V 3 bases, and 0 bases lay outside the gene matches. In DNA form, the CDR3 reads TGTGCCAGCAGCGGGACAGGGGGCTACGAGCAGTACTTC. Encoded protein: CASSGTGGYEQYF. Complete variable domain (other parts from reference TRBV9 and TRBJ2-7): DSGVTQTPKHLITATGQRVTLRCSPRSGDLSVYWYQQSLDQGLQFLIQYYNGEERAKGNILERFSAQQFPDLHSELNLSSLELGDSALYFCASSGTGGYEQYFGPGTRLTVT.

CDR3 sequence (DNA): TGCAGTGCTAGGGTGGGAGTTACCCAGTACTTC. It encodes CSARVGVTQYF. The rearrangement uses TRBV20-1 and TRBJ2-5, with a weak D call TRBD2 (5 bases). Trimming removed 3 bases at V and 8 bases at J, with 10 bases between. The germline V gene has CDR1 DFQATT and CDR2 SNEGSKA (reference sequence). This CDR3 contains 11 residues.

This chain links TRBV30 with TRBJ1-3; D is ambiguous. The V end was cut by 4 bases, the J end by 4 bases, with 14 bases between. Germline CDR1 reads GTSNPN; CDR2 reads SVGIG (reference sequence). The CDR3 contains 14 residues. The CDR3 is CAWNTIGVGNTIYF. Written as DNA, the CDR3 is TGTGCCTGGAACACGATCGGTGTAGGAAACACCATATATTTT.

The chain uses TRBV9 and TRBJ2-2; the match to TRBD2 covers 14 bases. V gave up 4 bases and J gave up 7 bases; unmatched junction bases: 9. CDR1 and CDR2 from the germline V gene are SGDLS and YYNGEE. The CDR3 contains 17 residues. The CDR3, as DNA: TGTGCCAGCAGCCCCCCCGGACTAGCGGGGGGCGGCGGGGAGCTGTTTTTT. It codes for CASSPPGLAGGGGELFF.